The present T cell receptor beta chain was sequenced within a study of blood T cell repertoires in COVID-19. Overall study: Samples representing acute and convalescent COVID-19 were sourced from the United States, Italy and Spain.

The data were produced by immunoSEQ multiplex PCR, yet TCRdb's version contains in-frame clones alone and is incomplete. Of around 200,000 clones listed, roughly 80% are singletons. Germline CDR1 is SGHVS and CDR2 is FQNEAQ. V lost 0 bases to trimming and J lost 5 bases; unmatched junction nucleotides: 10. The CDR3 consists of 16 residues. The chain carries TRBV7-8 and TRBJ2-7, with TRBD1 matching 7 bases. Sequencing was carried out using peripheral blood. The receptor comes from a human donor in a cohort sampled during active COVID-19. CDR3 coding DNA: TGTGCCAGCAGCTTAGCCGGCCGCGACAGGGACGACGAGCAGTACTTC. Translated: CASSLAGRDRDDEQYF.